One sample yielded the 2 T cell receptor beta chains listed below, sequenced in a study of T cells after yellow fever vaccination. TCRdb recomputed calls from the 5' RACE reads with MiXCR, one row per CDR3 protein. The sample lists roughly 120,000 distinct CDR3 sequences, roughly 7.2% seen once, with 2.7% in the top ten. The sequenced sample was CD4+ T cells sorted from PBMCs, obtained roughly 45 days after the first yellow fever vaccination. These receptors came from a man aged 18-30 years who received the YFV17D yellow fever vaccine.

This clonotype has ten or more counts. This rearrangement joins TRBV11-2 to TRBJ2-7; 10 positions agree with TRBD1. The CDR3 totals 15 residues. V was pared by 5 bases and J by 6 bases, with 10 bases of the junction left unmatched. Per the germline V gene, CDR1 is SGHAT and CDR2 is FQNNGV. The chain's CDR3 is CASSISRDRGREQYF. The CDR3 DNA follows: TGTGCCAGCAGCATTTCCCGGGACAGGGGTCGCGAGCAGTACTTC.

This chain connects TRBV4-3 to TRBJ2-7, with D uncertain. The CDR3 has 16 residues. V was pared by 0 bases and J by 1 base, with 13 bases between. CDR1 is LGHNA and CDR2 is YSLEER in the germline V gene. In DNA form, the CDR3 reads TGCGCCAGCAGCCAAGATCTAAGGCAGAGATCCTACGAGCAGTACTTC. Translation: CASSQDLRQRSYEQYF.